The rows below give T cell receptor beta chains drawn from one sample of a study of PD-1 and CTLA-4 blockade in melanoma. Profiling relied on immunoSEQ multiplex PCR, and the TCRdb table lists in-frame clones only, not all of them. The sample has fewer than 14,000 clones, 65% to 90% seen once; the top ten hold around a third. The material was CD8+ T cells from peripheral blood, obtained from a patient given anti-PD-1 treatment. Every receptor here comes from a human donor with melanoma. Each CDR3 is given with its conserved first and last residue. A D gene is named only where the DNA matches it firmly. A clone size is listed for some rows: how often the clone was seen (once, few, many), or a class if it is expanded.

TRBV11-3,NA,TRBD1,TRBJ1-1,CASSLQTGPNTEAFF,TGTGCCAGCAGTTTACAGACAGGGCCGAACACTGAAGCTTTCTTT
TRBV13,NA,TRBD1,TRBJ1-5,CASSLQGSNQPQHF,TGTGCCAGCAGCCTACAGGGGAGCAATCAGCCCCAGCATTTT
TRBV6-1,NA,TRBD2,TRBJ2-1,CASSEGLAGFEQFF,TGTGCCAGCAGTGAGGGACTAGCGGGATTTGAGCAGTTCTTC
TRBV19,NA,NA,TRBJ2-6,CASPPWARSGANVLTF,TGTGCCAGCCCACCTTGGGCCCGCTCTGGGGCCAACGTCCTGACTTTC
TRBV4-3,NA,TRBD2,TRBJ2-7,CASSQDWTSGGTLF,TGCGCCAGCAGCCAAGATTGGACTAGCGGGGGAACTCTCTTC
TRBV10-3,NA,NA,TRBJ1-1,CAISEPLTGSGNTEAFF,TGTGCCATCAGTGAGCCGTTGACAGGATCGGGGAACACTGAAGCTTTCTTT
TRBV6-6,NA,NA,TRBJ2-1,CASSWDLGNEQFF,TGTGCCAGCAGTTGGGACCTCGGGAATGAGCAGTTCTTC
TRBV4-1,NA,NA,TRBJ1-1,CGSSAGAVTEAFF,TGCGGATCTTCAGCAGGGGCGGTCACTGAAGCTTTCTTT
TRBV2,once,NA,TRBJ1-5,CASRWGLGDQPQHF,TGTGCCAGCCGGTGGGGACTGGGCGATCAGCCCCAGCATTTT
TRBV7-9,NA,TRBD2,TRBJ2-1,CASSLASGRAHEQFF,TGTGCCAGCAGCTTAGCCAGCGGGAGGGCCCATGAGCAGTTCTTC
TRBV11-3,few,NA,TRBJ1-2,CASSFPGYYGYTF,TGTGCCAGCAGCTTTCCAGGGTACTATGGCTACACCTTC
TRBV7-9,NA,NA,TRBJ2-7,CASSLSLSDEQYF,TGTGCCAGCAGCTTGAGCTTATCGGACGAGCAGTACTTC
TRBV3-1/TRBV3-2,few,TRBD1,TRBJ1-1,CASSQGKGQGMNTEAFF,TGTGCCAGCAGCCAAGGGAAAGGACAGGGCATGAACACTGAAGCTTTCTTT
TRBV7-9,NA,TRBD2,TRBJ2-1,CASSAGASGDSYNEQFF,TGTGCCAGCAGCGCAGGGGCTAGCGGGGACTCCTACAATGAGCAGTTCTTC
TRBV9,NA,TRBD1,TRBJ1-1,CASSDGGGGDTEAFF,TGTGCCAGCAGCGATGGAGGGGGCGGTGACACTGAAGCTTTCTTT
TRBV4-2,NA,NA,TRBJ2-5,CASSQTVGGLETQYF,TGTGCCAGCAGCCAAACTGTTGGAGGGCTAGAGACCCAGTACTTC
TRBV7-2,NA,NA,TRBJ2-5,CASSLEGARETQYF,TGTGCCAGCAGCTTGGAGGGGGCGCGTGAGACCCAGTACTTC
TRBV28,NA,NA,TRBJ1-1,CASRRATEAFF,TGTGCCAGCAGGAGGGCTACTGAAGCTTTCTTT